This TCR beta chain was retrieved from a study of identical twins. V shed 4 bases and J shed 5 bases, with 25 bases lying between them. This CDR3 comprises 17 residues. Germline-derived CDR1 and CDR2 are SGHRS and YFSETQ. The table lists this clonotype with a few counts. What it recognizes is unknown. Notes on the study in general: Excess sharing by twins proved weaker in beta out-of-frame sequences.

TCRdb reprocessed the 5' RACE reads with MiXCR, giving one entry per CDR3 protein. The sample lists about 890,000 distinct CDR3 sequences; 12% were seen once. This sample also appeared in a second study, on yellow fever vaccine responses in identical twins.

Material: PBMCs. The clonotype originates from a woman in her late teens or twenties in good health. V and J are TRBV5-1 and TRBJ2-7; TRBD1 might be the D (7 bases). CDR3 nucleotide sequence: TGCGCCAGCAGCGCGCGGGACAGCCTCTGTTACTGCGACGAGCAGTACTTC. Translation: CASSARDSLCYCDEQYF.